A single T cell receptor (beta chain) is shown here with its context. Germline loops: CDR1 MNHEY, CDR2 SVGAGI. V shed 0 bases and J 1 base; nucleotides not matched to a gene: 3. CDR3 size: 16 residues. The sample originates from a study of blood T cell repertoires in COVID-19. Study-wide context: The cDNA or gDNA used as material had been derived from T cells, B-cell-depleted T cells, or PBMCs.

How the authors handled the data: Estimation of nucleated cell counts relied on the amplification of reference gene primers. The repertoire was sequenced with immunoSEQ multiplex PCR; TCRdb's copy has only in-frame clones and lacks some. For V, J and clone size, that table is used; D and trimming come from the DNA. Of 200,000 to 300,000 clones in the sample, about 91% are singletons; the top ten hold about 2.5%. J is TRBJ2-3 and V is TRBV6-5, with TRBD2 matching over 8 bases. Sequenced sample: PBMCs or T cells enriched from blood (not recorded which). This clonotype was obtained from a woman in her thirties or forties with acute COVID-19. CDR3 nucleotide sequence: TGTGCCAGCAGTTACTCGGCGGGGGGCGGCACAGATACGCAGTATTTT. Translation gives CASSYSAGGGTDTQYF.